This TCR beta chain comes out of a study of blood T cell repertoires in COVID-19. Sequenced by immunoSEQ multiplex PCR; TCRdb stores in-frame clones only, minus some. The data hold tens of thousands of clones, with over 75% observed a single time. Germline V gene data show CDR1 as MDHEN and CDR2 as SYDVKM. CDR3 length: 15 amino acids. Losses at the gene ends were 8 bases for V and 3 bases for J; bases not matched to a gene: 11. The chain carries TRBV28 and TRBJ2-7, with 9 bases fitting TRBD1. Sequencing was carried out using peripheral blood. The clonotype originates from a human donor in a cohort sampled during active COVID-19. This CDR3 is CASGTTGTGNYEQYF. As DNA, the CDR3 is TGTGCCAGCGGTACAACCGGGACAGGGAACTACGAGCAGTACTTC.